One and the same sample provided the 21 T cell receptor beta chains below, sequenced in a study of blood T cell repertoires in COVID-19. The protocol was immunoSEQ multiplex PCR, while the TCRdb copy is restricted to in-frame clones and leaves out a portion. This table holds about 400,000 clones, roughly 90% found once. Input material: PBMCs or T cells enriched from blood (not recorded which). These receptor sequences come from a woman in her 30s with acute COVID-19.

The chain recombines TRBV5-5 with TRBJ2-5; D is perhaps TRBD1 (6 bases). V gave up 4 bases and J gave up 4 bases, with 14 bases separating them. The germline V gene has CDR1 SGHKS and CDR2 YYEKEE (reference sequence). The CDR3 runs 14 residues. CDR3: CASSPEQGRETQYF. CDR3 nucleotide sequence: TGTGCCAGCAGCCCGGAGCAGGGGAGAGAGACCCAGTACTTC.

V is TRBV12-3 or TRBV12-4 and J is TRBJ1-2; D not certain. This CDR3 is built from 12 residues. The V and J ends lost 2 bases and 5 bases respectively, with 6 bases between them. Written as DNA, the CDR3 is TGTGCCAGCAGTTTACAGACATATGGCTACACCTTC. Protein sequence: CASSLQTYGYTF.

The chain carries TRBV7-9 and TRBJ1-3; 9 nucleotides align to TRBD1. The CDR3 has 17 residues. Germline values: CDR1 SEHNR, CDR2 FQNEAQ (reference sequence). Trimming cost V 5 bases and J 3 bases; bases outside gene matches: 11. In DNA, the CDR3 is TGTGCCAGCAGCATGACGACAGGGGGAAGCCTTGGAAACACCATATATTTT. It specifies CASSMTTGGSLGNTIYF.

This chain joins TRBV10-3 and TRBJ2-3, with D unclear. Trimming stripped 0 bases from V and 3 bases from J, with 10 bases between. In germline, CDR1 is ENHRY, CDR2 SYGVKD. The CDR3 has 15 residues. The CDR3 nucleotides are TGTGCCATCAGTGAGTCAAGGAGAGTTACAGATACGCAGTATTTT. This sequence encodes CAISESRRVTDTQYF.

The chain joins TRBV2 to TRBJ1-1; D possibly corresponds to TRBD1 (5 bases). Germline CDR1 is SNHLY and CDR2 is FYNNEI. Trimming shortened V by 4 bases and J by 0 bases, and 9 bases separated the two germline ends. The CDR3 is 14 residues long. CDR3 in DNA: TGTGCCAGCAGTGCATGGGGGGTGAACACTGAAGCTTTCTTT. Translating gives CASSAWGVNTEAFF.

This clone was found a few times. The CDR3 region is CASSFPDRLSYEQYF. DNA of the CDR3: TGTGCCAGCAGCTTCCCCGACAGGCTCTCCTACGAGCAGTACTTC. The chain uses TRBV7-8 and TRBJ2-7; D might be TRBD1 (6 bases). With 3 bases removed from V and 0 bases from J, the gap between germline ends came to 12 bases. This CDR3 is built from 15 residues. CDR1 and CDR2 (germline): SGHVS, FQNEAQ.

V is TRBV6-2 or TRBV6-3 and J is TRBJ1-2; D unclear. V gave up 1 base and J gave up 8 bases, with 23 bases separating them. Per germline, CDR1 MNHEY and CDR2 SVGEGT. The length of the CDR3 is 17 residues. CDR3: CASSYFSYEEVENGYTF. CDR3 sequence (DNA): TGTGCCAGCAGTTACTTCTCGTATGAGGAGGTAGAGAACGGCTACACCTTC.

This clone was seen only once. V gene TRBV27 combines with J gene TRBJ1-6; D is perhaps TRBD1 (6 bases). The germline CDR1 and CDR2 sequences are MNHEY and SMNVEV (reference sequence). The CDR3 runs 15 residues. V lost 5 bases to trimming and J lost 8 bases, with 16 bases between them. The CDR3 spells CASSISTGGYSPLHF. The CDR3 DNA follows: TGTGCCAGCAGTATCTCAACGGGGGGCTATTCACCCCTCCACTTT.

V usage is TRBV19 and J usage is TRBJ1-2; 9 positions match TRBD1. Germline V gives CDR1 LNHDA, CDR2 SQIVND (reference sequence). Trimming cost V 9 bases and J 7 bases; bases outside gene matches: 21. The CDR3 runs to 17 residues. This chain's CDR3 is CASERTGTGRVIGGYTF. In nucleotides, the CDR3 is TGTGCCAGCGAGAGAACCGGGACAGGGAGGGTTATAGGTGGCTACACCTTC. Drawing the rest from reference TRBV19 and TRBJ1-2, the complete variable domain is DGGITQSPKYLFRKEGQNVTLSCEQNLNHDAMYWYRQDPGQGLRLIYYSQIVNDFQKGDIAEGYSVSREKKESFPLTVTSAQKNPTAFYLCASERTGTGRVIGGYTFGSGTRLTVV.

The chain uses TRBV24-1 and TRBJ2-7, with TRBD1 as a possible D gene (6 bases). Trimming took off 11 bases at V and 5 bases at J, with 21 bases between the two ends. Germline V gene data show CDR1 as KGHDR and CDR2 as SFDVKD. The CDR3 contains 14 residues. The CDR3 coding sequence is TGTGCCATCTCATTGACAGGCGCGAGCAACGAGCAGTACTTC. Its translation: CAISLTGASNEQYF.

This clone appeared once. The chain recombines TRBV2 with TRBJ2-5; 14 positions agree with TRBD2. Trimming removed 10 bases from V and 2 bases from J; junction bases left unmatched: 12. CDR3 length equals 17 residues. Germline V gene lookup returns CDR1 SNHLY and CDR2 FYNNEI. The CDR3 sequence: CAILDTGLAGEQETQYF. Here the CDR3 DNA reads TGTGCCATCCTGGATACGGGACTAGCGGGGGAACAAGAGACCCAGTACTTC. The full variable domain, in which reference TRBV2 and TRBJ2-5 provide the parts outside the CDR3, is EPEVTQTPSHQVTQMGQEVILRCVPISNHLYFYWYRQILGQKVEFLVSFYNNEISEKSEIFDDQFSVERPDGSNFTLKIRSTKLEDSAMYFCAILDTGLAGEQETQYFGPGTRLLVL.

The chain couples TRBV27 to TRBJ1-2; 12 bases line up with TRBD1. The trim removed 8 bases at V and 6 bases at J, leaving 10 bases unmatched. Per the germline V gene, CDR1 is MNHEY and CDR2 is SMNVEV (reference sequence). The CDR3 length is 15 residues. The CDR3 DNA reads TGTGCCAGCTCTCGGGGACAGGGGGCGAGGGATGGCTACACCTTC. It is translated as CASSRGQGARDGYTF.

Here the CDR3 DNA reads TGTGCCAGCAGCGTAGGTAGCGGGGGACCAGATACGCAGTATTTT. This gives the protein CASSVGSGGPDTQYF. This chain joins TRBV9 and TRBJ2-3; 9 bases match TRBD2. This CDR3 is 15 amino acids long. V was clipped by 0 bases and J by 4 bases; unmatched bases: 3. The germline V gene encodes CDR1 SGDLS and CDR2 YYNGEE.

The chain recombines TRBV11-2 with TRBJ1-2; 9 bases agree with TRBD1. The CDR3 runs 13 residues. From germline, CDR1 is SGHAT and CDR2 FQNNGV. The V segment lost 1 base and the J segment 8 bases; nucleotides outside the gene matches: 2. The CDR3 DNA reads TGTGCCAGCAGCTTAGTTGGGACAGGGGGCTACACCTTC. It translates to CASSLVGTGGYTF.

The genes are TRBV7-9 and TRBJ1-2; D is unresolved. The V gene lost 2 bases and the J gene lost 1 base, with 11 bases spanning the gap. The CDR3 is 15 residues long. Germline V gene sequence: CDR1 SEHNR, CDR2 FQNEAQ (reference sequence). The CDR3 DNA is TGTGCCAGCAGCTTATGGGCAGAAAATAACTATGGCTACACCTTC. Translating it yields CASSLWAENNYGYTF.

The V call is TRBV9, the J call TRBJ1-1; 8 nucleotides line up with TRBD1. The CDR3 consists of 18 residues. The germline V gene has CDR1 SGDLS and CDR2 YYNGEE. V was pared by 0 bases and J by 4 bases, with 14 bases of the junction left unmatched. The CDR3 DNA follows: TGTGCCAGCAGCGTAGTGGGGGCGGCAGGGGGCCGGCCCACTGAAGCTTTCTTT. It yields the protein CASSVVGAAGGRPTEAFF.

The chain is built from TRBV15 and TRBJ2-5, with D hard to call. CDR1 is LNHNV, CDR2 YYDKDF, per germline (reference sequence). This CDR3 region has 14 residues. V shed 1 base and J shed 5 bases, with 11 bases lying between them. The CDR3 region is CATSRARLGETQYF. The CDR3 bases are TGTGCCACCAGCAGAGCCCGTCTCGGGGAGACCCAGTACTTC.

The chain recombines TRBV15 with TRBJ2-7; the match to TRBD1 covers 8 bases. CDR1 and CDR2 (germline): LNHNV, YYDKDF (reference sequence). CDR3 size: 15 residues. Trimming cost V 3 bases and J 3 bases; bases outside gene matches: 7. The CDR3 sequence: CATSSGGQGRYEQYF. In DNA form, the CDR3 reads TGTGCCACCAGCAGTGGTGGACAGGGTCGCTACGAGCAGTACTTC.

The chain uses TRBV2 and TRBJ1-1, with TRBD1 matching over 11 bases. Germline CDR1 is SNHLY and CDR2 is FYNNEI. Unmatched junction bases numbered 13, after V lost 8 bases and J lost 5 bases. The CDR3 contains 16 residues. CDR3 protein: CASRSPRTGGGTEAFF. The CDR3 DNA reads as TGTGCCAGCCGATCGCCCCGGACAGGGGGCGGGACTGAAGCTTTCTTT.

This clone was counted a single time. CDR3: CASSLEKGLYGYTF. The CDR3 DNA reads TGTGCCAGCAGCTTAGAAAAGGGGCTATATGGCTACACCTTC. The chain employs TRBV7-8 and TRBJ1-2; D may be TRBD1 (5 bases). The V end was cut by 1 base, the J end by 5 bases, with 11 bases between. Germline CDR1 and CDR2: SGHVS and FQNEAQ. The CDR3 totals 14 residues.

The CDR3 nucleotides are TGTGCCAGCAGCTCACGGTTTAGCAATCAGCCCCAGCATTTT. It translates to CASSSRFSNQPQHF. The rearrangement uses TRBV7-2 and TRBJ1-5; the D is unclear. V lost 4 bases, J lost 0 bases, and 7 bases lay in between. Germline CDR1 is SGHTA and CDR2 is FQGNSA. The CDR3 is 14 amino acids.